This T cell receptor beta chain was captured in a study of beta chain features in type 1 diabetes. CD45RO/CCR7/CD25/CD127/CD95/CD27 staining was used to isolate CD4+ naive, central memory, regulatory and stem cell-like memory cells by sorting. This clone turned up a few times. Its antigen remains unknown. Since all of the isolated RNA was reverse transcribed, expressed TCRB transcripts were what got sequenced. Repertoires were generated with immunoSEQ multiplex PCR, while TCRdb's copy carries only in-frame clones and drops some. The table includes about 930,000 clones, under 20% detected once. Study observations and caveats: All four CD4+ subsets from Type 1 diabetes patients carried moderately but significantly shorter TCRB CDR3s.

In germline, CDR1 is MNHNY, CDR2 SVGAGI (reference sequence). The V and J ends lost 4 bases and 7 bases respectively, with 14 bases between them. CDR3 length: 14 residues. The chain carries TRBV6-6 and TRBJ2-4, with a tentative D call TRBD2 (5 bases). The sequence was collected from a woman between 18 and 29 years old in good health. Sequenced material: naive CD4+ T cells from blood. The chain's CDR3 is CASSWESLRNIQYF. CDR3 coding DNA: TGTGCCAGCAGTTGGGAGTCCCTTAGGAACATTCAGTACTTC.